These T cell receptor beta chains were read from a single sample in a study of blood T cell repertoires in COVID-19. Method: immunoSEQ multiplex PCR; TCRdb's copy keeps in-frame clones and lacks some. The sample lists roughly 80,000 clones, about 86% occurring once. Sequences were obtained from peripheral blood. Receptor source: a man aged 80 or over in a cohort sampled during active COVID-19. Each CDR3 is given with its conserved first and last residue. A D gene is named only where the DNA matches it firmly. The listing skips clone size in some rows; elsewhere it reads once, few, many or a size class.

>NA|NA|TRBV11-2|TRBJ2-3
TGTGCCAGCAGCCTGGAACTAGGAGATACGCAGTATTTT
CASSLELGDTQYF
>TRBD2|NA|TRBV7-9|TRBJ2-1
TGTGCCAGCAGGGGGCGACTAGCGGGGGCGGACAATGAGCAGTTCTTC
CASRGRLAGADNEQFF
>TRBD2|NA|TRBV4-3|TRBJ2-3
TGCGCCAGCAGCCGGGGACTAGCGGGGGGCACAGATACGCAGTATTTT
CASSRGLAGGTDTQYF
>NA|few|TRBV5-4|TRBJ1-2
TGTGCCAGCGCATCCGACCCAGGGATCGGTGGCTACACCTTC
CASASDPGIGGYTF
>NA|NA|TRBV3-1/TRBV3-2|TRBJ2-1
TGTGCCAGCGGGGCAGGGATATACAATGAGCAGTTCTTC
CASGAGIYNEQFF
>TRBD1|once|TRBV19|TRBJ1-2
TGTGCCAGTAGTACCCGACAGGGAAGTGGCTACACCTTC
CASSTRQGSGYTF
>TRBD1|NA|TRBV5-4|TRBJ1-3
TGTGCCAGCAGCCCGGGACAGAACAGAAACACCATATATTTT
CASSPGQNRNTIYF
>TRBD1|NA|TRBV6-1|TRBJ1-2
TGTGCCAGCAGTGAGCAGGACAGGCTTTATGGCTACACCTTC
CASSEQDRLYGYTF
>NA|NA|TRBV2|TRBJ1-6
TGTGCCAGCAGTGAAGCGAGGGATTCACCCCTCCACTTT
CASSEARDSPLHF
>TRBD1|NA|TRBV3-1/TRBV3-2|TRBJ1-2
TGTGCCAGCAGCCAAGAGGGGACAGGGGCCTCTGGCTACACCTTC
CASSQEGTGASGYTF
>TRBD2|once|TRBV5-1|TRBJ2-3
TGCGCCAGCAGGACTAGCGGGGGGATGGATACGCAGTATTTT
CASRTSGGMDTQYF
>NA|NA|TRBV18|TRBJ2-5
TGTGCCAGCTCACAGTCGACAGGTCAAGAGACCCAGTACTTC
CASSQSTGQETQYF
>TRBD1|NA|TRBV19|TRBJ2-6
TGTGCCGGGATCGGGACAGGCTCCGGGGCCAACGTCCTGACTTTC
CAGIGTGSGANVLTF
>NA|NA|TRBV4-2|TRBJ2-6
TGTGCCAGCAGCCCCAGGGACTCTGGGGCCAACGTCCTGACTTTC
CASSPRDSGANVLTF
>NA|NA|TRBV5-1|TRBJ1-1
TGCGCCAGCAGCACGCAGAGGGACACTGAAGCTTTCTTT
CASSTQRDTEAFF
>NA|NA|TRBV5-6|TRBJ2-7
TGTGCCAGCAGCTTGGAGTCGGCAGGGTTCTACGAGCAGTACTTC
CASSLESAGFYEQYF
>TRBD1|NA|TRBV7-2|TRBJ2-3
TGTGCCAGCAGCCAGGACAGGGGCACAGATACGCAGTATTTT
CASSQDRGTDTQYF
>NA|NA|TRBV28|TRBJ2-3
TGTGCCAGCAGTTTTACAGGGTATATCGGCACAGATACGCAGTATTTT
CASSFTGYIGTDTQYF
>NA|NA|TRBV7-9|TRBJ2-3
TGTGCCAGCAGACAGGGCACAGATACGCAGTATTTT
CASRQGTDTQYF
>NA|few|TRBV10-3|TRBJ1-6
TGTGCCATCAGACAGTCAAATAATTCACCCCTCCACTTT
CAIRQSNNSPLHF
>TRBD1|NA|TRBV4-2|TRBJ1-1
TGTGCCAGCAGCCGACAGGGATGGGACACTGAAGCTTTCTTT
CASSRQGWDTEAFF
>TRBD1|NA|TRBV6-2/TRBV6-3|TRBJ1-3
TGTGCCAGCAGTTACGGCGGACAGGTCCTATATTTT
CASSYGGQVLYF
>NA|NA|TRBV28|TRBJ1-5
TGTGCCAGCAGCTTACAGAACAGGCTTTTGAGGCCCCAGCATTTT
CASSLQNRLLRPQHF
>TRBD1|NA|TRBV5-4|TRBJ1-3
TGTGCCAGCAGCTTGGCCCCACGTCCCGGGACAGGGACCACCATATATTTT
CASSLAPRPGTGTTIYF
>TRBD1|NA|TRBV11-2|TRBJ2-5
TGTGCCAGCAGCTTAGCCCGACAGGGGAGGAAGGAGACCCAGTACTTC
CASSLARQGRKETQYF
>NA|NA|TRBV19|TRBJ1-1
TGTGCCAGTAGTATGGATTTACGGGGAGGGGGTGCAGGTGAAGCTTTCTTT
CASSMDLRGGGAGEAFF
>NA|NA|TRBV3-1/TRBV3-2|TRBJ2-1
TGTGCCAGCATGTCTTCGGAGGGCCGGTACAATGAGCAGTTCTTC
CASMSSEGRYNEQFF
>NA|NA|TRBV7-9|TRBJ2-3
TGTGCCAGCAGCTTAGAGGGGTCAGCTAGCACAGATACGCAGTATTTT
CASSLEGSASTDTQYF
>NA|NA|TRBV7-2|TRBJ2-5
TGTGCCAGCAGCTTTTTTGGGGAGACCGGGGAGACCCAGTACTTC
CASSFFGETGETQYF
>TRBD2|NA|TRBV6-5|TRBJ2-3
TGTGCCAGCAGTTTAGCGGGGGGGCGTACAGATACGCAGTATTTT
CASSLAGGRTDTQYF